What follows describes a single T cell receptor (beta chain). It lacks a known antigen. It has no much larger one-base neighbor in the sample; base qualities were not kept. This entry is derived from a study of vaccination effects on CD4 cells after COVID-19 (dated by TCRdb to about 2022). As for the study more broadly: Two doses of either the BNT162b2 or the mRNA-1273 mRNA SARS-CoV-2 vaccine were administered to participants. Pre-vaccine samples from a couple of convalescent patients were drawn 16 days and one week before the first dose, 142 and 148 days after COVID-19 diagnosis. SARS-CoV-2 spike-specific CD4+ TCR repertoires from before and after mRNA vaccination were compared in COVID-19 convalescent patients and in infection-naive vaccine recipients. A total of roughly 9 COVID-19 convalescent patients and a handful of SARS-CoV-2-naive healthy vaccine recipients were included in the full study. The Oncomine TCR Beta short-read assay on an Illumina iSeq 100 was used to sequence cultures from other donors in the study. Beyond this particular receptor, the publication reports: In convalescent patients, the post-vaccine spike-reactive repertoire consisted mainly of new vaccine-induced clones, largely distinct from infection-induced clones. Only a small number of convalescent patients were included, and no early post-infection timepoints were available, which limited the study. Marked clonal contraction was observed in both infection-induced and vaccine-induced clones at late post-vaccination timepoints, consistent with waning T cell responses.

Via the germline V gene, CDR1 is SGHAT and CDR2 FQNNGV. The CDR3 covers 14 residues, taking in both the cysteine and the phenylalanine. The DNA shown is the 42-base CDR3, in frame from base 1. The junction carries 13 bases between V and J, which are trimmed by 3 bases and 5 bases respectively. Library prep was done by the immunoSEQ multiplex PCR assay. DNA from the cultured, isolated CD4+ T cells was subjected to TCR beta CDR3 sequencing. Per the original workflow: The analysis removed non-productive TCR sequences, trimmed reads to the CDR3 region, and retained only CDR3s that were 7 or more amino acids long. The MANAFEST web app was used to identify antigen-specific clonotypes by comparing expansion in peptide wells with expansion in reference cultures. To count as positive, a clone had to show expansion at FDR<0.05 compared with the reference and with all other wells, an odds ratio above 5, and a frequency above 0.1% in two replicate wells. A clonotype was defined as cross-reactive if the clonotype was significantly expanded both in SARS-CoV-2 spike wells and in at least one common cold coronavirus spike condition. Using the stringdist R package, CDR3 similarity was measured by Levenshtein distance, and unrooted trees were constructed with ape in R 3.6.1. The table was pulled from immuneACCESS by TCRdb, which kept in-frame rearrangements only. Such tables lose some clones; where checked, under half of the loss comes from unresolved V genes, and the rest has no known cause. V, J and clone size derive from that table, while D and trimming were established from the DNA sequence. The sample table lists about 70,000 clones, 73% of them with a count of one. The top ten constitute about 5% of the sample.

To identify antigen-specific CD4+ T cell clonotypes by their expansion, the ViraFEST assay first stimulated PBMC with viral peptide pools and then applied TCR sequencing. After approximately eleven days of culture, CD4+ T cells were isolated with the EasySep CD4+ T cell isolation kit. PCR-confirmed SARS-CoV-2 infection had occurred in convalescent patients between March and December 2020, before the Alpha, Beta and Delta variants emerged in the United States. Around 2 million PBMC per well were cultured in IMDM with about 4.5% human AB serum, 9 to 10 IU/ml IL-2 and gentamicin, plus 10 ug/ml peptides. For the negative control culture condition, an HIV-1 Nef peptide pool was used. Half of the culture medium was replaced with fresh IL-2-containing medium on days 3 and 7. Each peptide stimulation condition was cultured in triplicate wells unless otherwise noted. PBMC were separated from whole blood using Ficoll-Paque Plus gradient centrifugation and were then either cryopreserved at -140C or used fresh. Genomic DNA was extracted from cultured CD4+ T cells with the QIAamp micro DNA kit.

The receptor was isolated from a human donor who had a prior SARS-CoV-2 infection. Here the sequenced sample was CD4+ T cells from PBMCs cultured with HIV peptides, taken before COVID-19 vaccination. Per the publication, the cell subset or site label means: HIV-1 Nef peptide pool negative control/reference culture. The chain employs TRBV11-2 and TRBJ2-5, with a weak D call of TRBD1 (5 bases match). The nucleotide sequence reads TGTGCCAGCAGCTTTGGGGCAATGGCCGAGACCCAGTACTTC. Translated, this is CASSFGAMAETQYF.